This T cell receptor beta chain was captured in a study of blood T cell repertoires in COVID-19. To note about this clone: This CDR3 is also generated by other DNA sequences in the sample.

Germline loops: CDR1 SEHNR, CDR2 FQNEAQ (reference sequence). This CDR3 spans 14 amino acids. The V gene lost 1 base and the J gene lost 3 bases, with 7 bases spanning the gap. Only in-frame clones appear in the TCRdb table, and some are missing; sequencing was by immunoSEQ multiplex PCR. The data show tens of thousands of clones, about 80% seen once. Material for sequencing was peripheral blood. The TCR was taken from a human donor in a cohort sampled during active COVID-19. The chain employs TRBV7-9 and TRBJ1-3; D might be TRBD1 (5 bases). The CDR3 reads CASSLGGLGNTIYF. In nucleotides, the CDR3 is TGTGCCAGCAGCTTAGGGGGCCTTGGAAACACCATATATTTT.